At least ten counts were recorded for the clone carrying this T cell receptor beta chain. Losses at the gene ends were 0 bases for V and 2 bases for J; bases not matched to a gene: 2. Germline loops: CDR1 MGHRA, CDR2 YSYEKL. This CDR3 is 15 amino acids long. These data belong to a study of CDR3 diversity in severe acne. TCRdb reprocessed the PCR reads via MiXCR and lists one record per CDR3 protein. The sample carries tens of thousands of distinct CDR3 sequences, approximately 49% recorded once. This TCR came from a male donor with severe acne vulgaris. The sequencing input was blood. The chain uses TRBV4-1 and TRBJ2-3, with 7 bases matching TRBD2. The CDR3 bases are TGCGCCAGCAGCCAAGAGGCGGGAGTCACAGATACGCAGTATTTT. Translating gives CASSQEAGVTDTQYF.